Sequencing of this T cell receptor (beta chain) was carried out in a study of metastatic and nonmetastatic thyroid tumors. Study context: Blood and tumor or nodule tissue repertoires from malignant and benign thyroid patients were compared. Whole-study findings and limits: Reported TCR beta diversity, measured in blood and tumor, was significantly higher for malignant thyroid tumors than for benign nodules.

This CDR3 is 15 amino acids long. Trimming left V 8 bases short and J 5 bases short, with 21 bases between. The germline gives CDR1 LNHDA, CDR2 SQIVND (reference sequence). As originally analysed: CDR3 was compared across clinicopathological groups, and the resulting differences were used to build a distant-metastasis classifier for papillary thyroid cancer. TCRdb re-analyzed the PCR reads through MiXCR. TCRdb's processing, not the study's, gives the V and J calls here. The sample shows approximately 15,000 clones, about 20% of them seen only once. Every patient underwent thyroid surgery untreated. Details on this clone: The target antigen is unknown.

The sequenced sample was adjacent normal tissue. The sequence was collected from a female donor with papillary thyroid cancer or a benign thyroid nodule (not recorded which). Some clones in this sample may be carry-over from other donors' samples. V gene TRBV19 combines with J gene TRBJ1-1; D is unclear. The CDR3 is CASFPRIMGGTEAFF. The CDR3, as DNA: TGTGCCAGTTTTCCCCGGATTATGGGAGGGACTGAAGCTTTCTTT.